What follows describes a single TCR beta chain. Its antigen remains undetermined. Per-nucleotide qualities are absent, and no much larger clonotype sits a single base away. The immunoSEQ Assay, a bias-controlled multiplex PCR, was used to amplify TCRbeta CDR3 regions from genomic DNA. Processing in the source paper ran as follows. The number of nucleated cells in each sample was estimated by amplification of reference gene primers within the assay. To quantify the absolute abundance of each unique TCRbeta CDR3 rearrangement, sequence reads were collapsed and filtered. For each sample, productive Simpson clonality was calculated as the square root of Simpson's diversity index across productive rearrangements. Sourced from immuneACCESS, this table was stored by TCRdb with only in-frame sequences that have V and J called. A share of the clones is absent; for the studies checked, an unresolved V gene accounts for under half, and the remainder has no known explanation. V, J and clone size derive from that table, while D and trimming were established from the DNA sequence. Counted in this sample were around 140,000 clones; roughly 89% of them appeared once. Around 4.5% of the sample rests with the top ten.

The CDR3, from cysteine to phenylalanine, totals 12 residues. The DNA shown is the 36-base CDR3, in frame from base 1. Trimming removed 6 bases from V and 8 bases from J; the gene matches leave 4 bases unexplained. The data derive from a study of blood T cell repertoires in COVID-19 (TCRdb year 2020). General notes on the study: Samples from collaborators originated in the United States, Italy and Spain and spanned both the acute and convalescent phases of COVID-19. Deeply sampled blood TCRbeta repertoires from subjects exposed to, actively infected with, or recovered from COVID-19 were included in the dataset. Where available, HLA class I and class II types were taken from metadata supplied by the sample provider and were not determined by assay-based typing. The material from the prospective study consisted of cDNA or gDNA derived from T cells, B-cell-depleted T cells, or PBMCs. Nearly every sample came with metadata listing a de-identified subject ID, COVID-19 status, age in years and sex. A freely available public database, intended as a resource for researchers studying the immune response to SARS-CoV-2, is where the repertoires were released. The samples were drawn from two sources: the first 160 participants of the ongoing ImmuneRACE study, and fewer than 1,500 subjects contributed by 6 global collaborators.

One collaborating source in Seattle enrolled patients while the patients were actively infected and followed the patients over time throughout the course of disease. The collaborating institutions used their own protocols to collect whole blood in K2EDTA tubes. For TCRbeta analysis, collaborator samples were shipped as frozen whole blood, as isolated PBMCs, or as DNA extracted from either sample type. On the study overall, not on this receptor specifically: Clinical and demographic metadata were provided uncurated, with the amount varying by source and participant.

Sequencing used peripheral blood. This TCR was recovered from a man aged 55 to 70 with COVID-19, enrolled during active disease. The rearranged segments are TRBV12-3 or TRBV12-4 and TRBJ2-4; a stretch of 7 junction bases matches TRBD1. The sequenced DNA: TGTGCCAGCAGCGCACAGGGGTACATTCAGTACTTC. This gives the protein CASSAQGYIQYF.